The sequence of this T cell receptor beta chain was determined in a study of control samples from healthy donors and cancer patients. Assay used: immunoSEQ multiplex PCR; TCRdb lists only in-frame clones, some missing. The profile shows some 130,000 clones, about 95% of them singletons. The CDR3 sequence is 14 residues long. Sequenced material: blood. The chain is built from TRBV21-1 and TRBJ1-6; the DNA was not used to check the table's D call, TRBD1. TRBV21-1 is a listed pseudogene. The clonotype comes from a man younger than 45 in good health. The CDR3 sequence: CASSRGTGPSPLHF. The CDR3 DNA reads TGTGCCAGCAGCAGGGGGACAGGGCCATCACCCCTCCACTTT.